This T cell receptor (beta chain) was identified during a study of neurological immune-mediated disorders. On the study more broadly: Among 35 or so multiple sclerosis patients, about 31 were relapsing-remitting and 3 were secondary progressive.

Study-wide findings and caveats: Levels of TCR clonal expansion peaked in HTLV-1-associated myelopathy and reached their lowest in multiple sclerosis, under those of healthy controls.

In each sequencing run, over 200 million TCR-beta sequences were generated from 15-18 subjects. One entry per CDR3 protein, called by TCRdb with MiXCR from the 5' RACE reads. The data show approximately 60,000 distinct CDR3 sequences, roughly 4% seen once. CDR3 length: 13 residues. With 5 bases removed from V and 1 base from J, the gap between germline ends came to 8 bases. The study built unsorted libraries from 2 million PBMCs kept at -80 C. As to this clonotype: What it binds is unknown.

The chain recombines TRBV12-3 or TRBV12-4 with TRBJ1-1; no definite D call. This TCR was recovered from a man aged 50-59 years with multiple sclerosis. The sequencing input was PBMCs. In DNA form, the CDR3 reads TGTGCCAGCAGTGCACAGAGGAACACTGAAGCTTTCTTT. It yields the protein CASSAQRNTEAFF.